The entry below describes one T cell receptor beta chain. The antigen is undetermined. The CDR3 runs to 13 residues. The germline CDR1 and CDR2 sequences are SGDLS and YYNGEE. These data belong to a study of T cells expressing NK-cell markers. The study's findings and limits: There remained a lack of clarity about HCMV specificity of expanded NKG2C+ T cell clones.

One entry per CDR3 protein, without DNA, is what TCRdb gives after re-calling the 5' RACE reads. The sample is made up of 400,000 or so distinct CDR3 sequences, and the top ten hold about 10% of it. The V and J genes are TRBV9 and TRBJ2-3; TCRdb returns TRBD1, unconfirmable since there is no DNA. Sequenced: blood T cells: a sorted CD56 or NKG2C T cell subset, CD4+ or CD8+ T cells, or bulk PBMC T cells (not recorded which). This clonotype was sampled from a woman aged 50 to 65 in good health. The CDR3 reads CASSGFAPGTQYF.